Following are 7 T cell receptor beta chains from one sample sequenced in a study of radiotherapy plus CTLA-4 blockade in lung cancer. The assay was immunoSEQ multiplex PCR, and TCRdb's table has in-frame clones only and misses some. This sample has tens of thousands of clones, with around 72% found just once. The input for sequencing was peripheral blood, taken from a patient treated with radiotherapy plus ipilimumab. These TCRs come from a human donor with non-small cell lung cancer who had stable disease on radiotherapy plus ipilimumab.

This rearrangement joins TRBV10-1 to TRBJ2-2, with D perhaps TRBD1 or TRBD2 (6 bases each). CDR1 WNHNN and CDR2 SYGVQD come from the germline V gene (reference sequence). Trimming took off 5 bases at V and 6 bases at J, with 13 bases between the two ends. The CDR3 is 14 amino acids. CDR3 nucleotides: TGCGCCAGCAGTCAAGGGGGGCGTCCCGGGGAGCTGTTTTTT. Protein: CASSQGGRPGELFF.

The J gene is TRBJ2-2, the V gene TRBV7-2, with TRBD2 identical over 11 bases. Germline V gives CDR1 SGHTA, CDR2 FQGNSA. This CDR3 has 18 amino acids. Trimming cost V 1 base and J 7 bases; bases outside gene matches: 11. The CDR3 bases are TGTGCCAGCAGCTTAGTTCGGGCTAGCGGGAGGTTATTCGGGGAGCTGTTTTTT. This translates into CASSLVRASGRLFGELFF.

The V call is TRBV25-1, the J call TRBJ1-4, with D possibly TRBD1 on 5 matching bases. The ends were cut back, 4 bases at V and 0 bases at J, with 12 bases in the middle. This CDR3 spans 16 amino acids. Germline CDR1 reads MGHDK; CDR2 reads SYGVNS. For the CDR3, the DNA is TGTGCCAGCAGTGGTATCATGGGGGCAACTAATGAAAAACTGTTTTTT. Its translation: CASSGIMGATNEKLFF.

This chain joins TRBV5-1 and TRBJ2-1, with TRBD2 identical over 8 bases. CDR1 and CDR2 (germline): SGHRS, YFSETQ. The J segment lost 7 bases and the V segment lost 0 bases, leaving 6 bases of the junction unmatched. The CDR3 length is 15 residues. DNA of the CDR3: TGCGCCAGCAGCTTGGGCAGCGGGAGTTTGAATGAGCAGTTCTTC. This codes for CASSLGSGSLNEQFF.

The rearrangement uses TRBV14 and TRBJ2-1, with D unclear. The germline V and J ends were trimmed by 1 base and 15 bases, with 19 bases remaining between them. The CDR3 is 14 amino acids. The germline gives CDR1 SGHDN, CDR2 FVKESK. The CDR3 region is CASSQVAGPISRFF. The CDR3 bases are TGTGCCAGCAGCCAAGTTGCCGGACCGATTTCTCGGTTCTTC.

About this clone itself: Additional DNA sequences in this sample encode the identical CDR3. The chain uses TRBV6-1 and TRBJ1-2, with D unresolved. The V end was cut by 3 bases, the J end by 4 bases, with 12 bases between. The CDR3 runs 14 residues. Per the germline V gene, CDR1 is MNHNS and CDR2 is SASEGT. The CDR3: CASSELERFYGYTF. DNA for the CDR3: TGTGCCAGCAGTGAGTTGGAAAGGTTCTATGGCTACACCTTC.

This chain links TRBV6-5 with TRBJ1-2; unclear D gene. V lost 4 bases and J lost 6, with 18 bases in between. The CDR3 covers 15 residues. In germline, CDR1 is MNHEY, CDR2 SVGAGI. The CDR3 spells CASSSPLPGGHGYTF. The DNA for the CDR3 is TGTGCCAGCAGTTCTCCTCTACCCGGCGGCCATGGCTACACCTTC.